What follows are 8 T cell receptor beta chains derived from one specimen sequenced in a study of T cells in Graves' hyperthyroidism and ophthalmopathy. RNA transcripts were the template for amplifying TCR beta CDR3 regions. First-round RT-PCR with HTBI primers amplified the TCR CDR3 region. TCRdb reanalysed the multiplex PCR reads using MiXCR and keeps one entry per CDR3 protein. Of about 840,000 distinct CDR3 sequences listed, over 35% were seen once; the top ten hold 7.5% to 9.5%. Sequencing was done on a sample of blood. Receptors were obtained from a man aged 18 to 35 with Graves' hyperthyroidism.

As to this clonotype: At one boundary the junction diverges from the germline segment, which might be a read error. The V call is TRBV13, the J call TRBJ1-6; D might be TRBD1 (6 bases). This CDR3 spans 14 amino acids. CDR1 and CDR2 from the germline V gene are PRHDT and FYEKMQ (reference sequence). The CDR3 region has the DNA TGTGCCAGCAGCTCCGGGGGGCATTATTCACCCCCCCACTTT. Translated: CASSSGGHYSPPHF.

The V and J genes are TRBV2 and TRBJ1-1; possible D gene TRBD1, 5 bases. Germline V gene lookup returns CDR1 SNHLY and CDR2 FYNNEI. This CDR3 is 13 amino acids long. Trimming cost V 6 bases and J 3 bases, with 11 bases left between them. The DNA for the CDR3 is TGTGCCAGCAGGGCGGCGACAGACACTGAAGCTTTCTTT. Protein sequence: CASRAATDTEAFF.

There are many counts of this clonotype. The rearrangement joins TRBV20-1 to TRBJ2-7; 12 nucleotides align to TRBD2. CDR3 size: 16 residues. J was trimmed by 7 bases and V by 5 bases; bases with no gene match: 15. Per the germline V gene, CDR1 is DFQATT and CDR2 is SNEGSKA (reference sequence). CDR3 sequence: CSAQITEPSGREEQYF. The CDR3, as DNA: TGCAGTGCTCAGATCACTGAACCTAGCGGGAGGGAAGAGCAGTACTTC.

The CDR3 protein is CASSLTGTGLLPTEAFF. The CDR3, as DNA: TGTGCCAGCAGCCTCACCGGGACAGGGCTTCTCCCCACTGAAGCTTTCTTT. The rearrangement uses TRBV9 and TRBJ1-1; TRBD1 matches 9 bases. Germline-derived CDR1 and CDR2 are SGDLS and YYNGEE. The V segment lost 4 bases and the J segment 4 bases; nucleotides outside the gene matches: 14. CDR3 size: 17 residues.

The chain employs TRBV29-1 and TRBJ2-1; tentative D call: TRBD1 (6 bases). CDR3 length: 12 residues. The V gene's germline CDR1 is SQVTM and CDR2 ANQGSEA. With 7 bases removed from V and 4 bases from J, the gap between germline ends came to 11 bases. In nucleotides, the CDR3 is TGCAGCGGAGGGGGTTTATACAATGAGCAGTTCTTC. It codes for CSGGGLYNEQFF.

Many counts were recorded for this clonotype. The J gene is TRBJ1-1, the V gene TRBV2, with D tentatively TRBD1 (5 bases). The germline gives CDR1 SNHLY, CDR2 FYNNEI. The CDR3 has 13 amino acids. Trimming took off 8 bases at V and 0 bases at J, with 10 bases between the two ends. The CDR3 DNA reads TGTGCCAGCGGAGACAGAGTGAACACTGAAGCTTTCTTT. This codes for CASGDRVNTEAFF.

This clonotype was found a few times. The V gene is TRBV4-1, the J gene TRBJ2-7, with 7 bases lining up with TRBD2. The CDR3 is made up of 15 amino acids. V lost 1 base and J lost 1; bases outside the gene matches: 4. Germline loops: CDR1 MGHRA, CDR2 YSYEKL. As DNA, the CDR3 is TGCGCCAGCAGCCAAGCTCTAGCGGAGTCCTACGAGCAGTACTTC. Translation: CASSQALAESYEQYF.

This clonotype was found many times. The chain uses TRBV2 and TRBJ1-5, with TRBD1 matching 10 bases. Trimming removed 5 bases from V and 1 base from J; junction bases left unmatched: 2. The CDR3 extends over 15 amino acids. The germline CDR1 and CDR2 sequences are SNHLY and FYNNEI. The CDR3 nucleotides read TGTGCCAGCAGTCGGGACAGGGGAAGCAATCAGCCCCAGCATTTT. Residues: CASSRDRGSNQPQHF.